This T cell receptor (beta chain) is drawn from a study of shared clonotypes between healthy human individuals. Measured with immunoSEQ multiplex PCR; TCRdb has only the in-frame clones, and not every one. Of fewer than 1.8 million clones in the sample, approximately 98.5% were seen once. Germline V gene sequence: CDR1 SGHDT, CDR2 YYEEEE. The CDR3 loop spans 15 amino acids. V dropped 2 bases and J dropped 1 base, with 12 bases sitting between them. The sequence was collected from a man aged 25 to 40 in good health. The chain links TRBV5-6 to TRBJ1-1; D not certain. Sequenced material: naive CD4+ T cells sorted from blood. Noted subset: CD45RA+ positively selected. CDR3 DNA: TGTGCCAGCAGCTTATGGTTGTTGAAGAACACTGAAGCTTTCTTT. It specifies CASSLWLLKNTEAFF.